The 13 T cell receptor beta chains given below trace back to one sample, sequenced in a study of blood T cells in healthy people across ages (dated by TCRdb to 2015 to 2017). The library was obtained by 5' RACE. Sequencing was carried out with an Illumina HiSeq 2500. The second PCR ran for roughly 6 to 11 cycles and used a J-beta primer mix along with a sample-barcoded 5' primer. TCRdb reran the public reads through fastp at Q25 and MiXCR, keeping productive beta chains. Identical CDR3 proteins give one entry, which carries the most common genes and DNA. Across this sample there are fewer than 1,000,000 distinct CDR3 sequences, with under 45% seen only once. The ten largest clonotypes hold roughly 18% of the sample. The sequenced sample was blood. The receptor set was obtained from a man between 60 and 75 years old in good health.

This chain connects TRBV4-3 to TRBJ2-2; D possibly uses TRBD1 or TRBD2 (6 bases each). Trimming stripped 0 bases from V and 4 bases from J, with 12 bases between. The CDR3 has 16 residues. Germline CDR1 is LGHNA and CDR2 is YSLEER. The CDR3 sequence is CASSQDRGLITGELFF. The CDR3 DNA is TGCGCCAGCAGCCAAGATCGGGGGCTCATCACCGGGGAGCTGTTTTTT.

J is TRBJ1-6 and V is TRBV9; the match to TRBD1 covers 7 bases. The CDR3 is 13 amino acids. The ends lost 4 bases at V and 12 bases at J; junction bases unmatched: 7. Germline lookup yields CDR1 SGDLS and CDR2 YYNGEE. CDR3 sequence: CASSPHRGLPLHF. The CDR3 nucleotides read TGTGCCAGCAGCCCTCACAGGGGCTTACCCCTCCACTTT.

Only a few counts were recorded for this clonotype. J is TRBJ2-7 and V is TRBV20-1; no clear D gene. The CDR3 consists of 16 residues. V lost 0 bases and J 4 bases, leaving 19 bases between the germline ends. Per the germline V gene, CDR1 is DFQATT and CDR2 is SNEGSKA (reference sequence). Here the CDR3 reads CSARDPRRGVNYEQYF. The CDR3 region has the DNA TGCAGTGCTAGAGATCCGCGACGTGGAGTGAATTACGAGCAGTACTTC.

The table lists this clonotype with a few counts. The chain employs TRBV6-6 and TRBJ1-5; D is perhaps TRBD1 (5 bases). The CDR3 has 14 residues. Trimming shortened V by 3 bases and J by 0 bases, and 6 bases separated the two germline ends. CDR1 and CDR2 (germline): MNHNY, SVGAGI (reference sequence). CDR3 DNA: TGTGCCAGCAGTTATGACAGTAGCAATCAGCCCCAGCATTTT. Its translation: CASSYDSSNQPQHF.

The CDR3 sequence: CAKPGSRVMNTEAFF. DNA for the CDR3: TGTGCCAAACCGGGTAGTCGGGTAATGAACACTGAAGCTTTCTTT. The rearrangement joins TRBV27 to TRBJ1-1; D uncertain. The CDR3 extends over 15 amino acids. V lost 10 bases and J lost 0, with 18 bases in between. The germline CDR1 and CDR2 sequences are MNHEY and SMNVEV (reference sequence).

As concerns this clonotype: A much larger clone sits a single nucleotide away, making a read error possible. The rearrangement joins TRBV6-2 or TRBV6-3 to TRBJ1-2; 7 bases line up with TRBD1. V lost 8 bases and J lost 4; bases outside the gene matches: 1. Germline V gene data show CDR1 as MNHEY and CDR2 as SVGEGT. This CDR3 is 11 amino acids long. The CDR3 loop is CASGTVYGYTF. The CDR3 DNA reads as TGTGCCAGCGGGACAGTCTATGGCTACACCTTC.

The chain links TRBV11-3 to TRBJ2-5; D remains unclear. In germline, CDR1 is SGHNT, CDR2 YENEEA. This CDR3 spans 13 amino acids. V lost 5 bases, J lost 13 bases, and 20 bases lay in between. The CDR3 DNA is TGTGCCAGCAGCCACTACGCGGCGACTGTTAGGTACTTC. Its translation: CASSHYAATVRYF.

The chain joins TRBV29-1 to TRBJ2-3; the D gene is possibly TRBD2 (6 bases). The CDR3 consists of 12 residues. Germline values: CDR1 SQVTM, CDR2 ANQGSEA. V lost 8 bases to trimming and J lost 6 bases, with 15 bases between them. CDR3 nucleotides: TGCAGCTCCAACCGGCTAGCGGATACGCAGTATTTT. Translated, it gives CSSNRLADTQYF.

The sample holds a few counts of this clonotype. The chain joins TRBV3-1 to TRBJ1-1; D might be TRBD1 (6 bases). The V end lost 0 bases, the J end lost 1 base, and 9 bases lay between the germline ends. This CDR3 has 15 amino acids. Germline V gene data show CDR1 as LGHDT and CDR2 as YNNKEL (reference sequence). This chain's CDR3 is CASSQDRGRNTEAFF. The DNA of the CDR3 is TGTGCCAGCAGCCAAGACAGGGGAAGGAACACTGAAGCTTTCTTT. The full variable domain, rest sourced from reference TRBV3-1 and TRBJ1-1, is DTAVSQTPKYLVTQMGNDKSIKCEQNLGHDTMYWYKQDSKKFLKIMFSYNNKELIINETVPNRFSPKSPDKAHLNLHINSLELGDSAVYFCASSQDRGRNTEAFFGQGTRLTVV.

The chain combines TRBV20-1 with TRBJ2-5; 13 positions agree with TRBD2. The J call is doubtful: the DNA matches TRBJ2-7 better. The CDR3 covers 15 residues. From germline, CDR1 is DFQATT and CDR2 SNEGSKA (reference sequence). The CDR3 region is CSAPLLAGGPGEQYF. Written as DNA, the CDR3 is TGCAGTGCTCCGTTACTAGCGGGAGGGCCTGGCGAGCAGTACTTC.

The sample holds a few counts of this clonotype. The chain carries TRBV10-3 and TRBJ2-3; no clear D. Trimming removed 0 bases from V and 5 bases from J, with 9 bases in between. Looked up from germline, CDR1 is ENHRY and CDR2 is SYGVKD. The CDR3 extends over 14 amino acids. Here the CDR3 DNA reads TGTGCCATCAGTGAGTCAGTCAGAAAAGATACGCAGTATTTT. This encodes CAISESVRKDTQYF.

This clonotype was observed many times. The chain carries TRBV29-1 and TRBJ1-2; D is uncertain. The V gene's germline CDR1 is SQVTM and CDR2 ANQGSEA. V lost 4 bases and J lost 8, with 17 bases in between. This CDR3 comprises 13 residues. DNA of the CDR3: TGCAGCGTTGTTACTAGGACCGCCGGGGGCTACACCTTC. Protein product: CSVVTRTAGGYTF.

This clonotype was counted many times. The rearrangement links TRBV4-3 to TRBJ2-7; unclear D gene. The CDR3 covers 13 residues. CDR1 LGHNA and CDR2 YSLEER come from the germline V gene. The V and J ends lost 4 bases and 0 bases respectively, with 7 bases between them. The CDR3, as DNA: TGCGCCAGCAGCCCGGGCCACTCCTACGAGCAGTACTTC. Protein product: CASSPGHSYEQYF.